This T cell receptor beta chain was sequenced during a study of cytotoxic CD8 clonotypes in ibrutinib-treated CLL (dated by TCRdb to 2020 to 2022). The study in broad terms: In this cohort, approximately 15 patients were treatment-naive and ten to eleven were relapsed/refractory, while approximately 18 had unmutated IGHV. Partial responses were observed in roughly 24 patients and complete responses in 2; after a median follow-up of roughly 62 months, remission was maintained in 14 patients and progression was observed in approximately 12. Response samples were obtained after a median of about 13 months of treatment, with a range of roughly 6 to 40 months. On average, each sample yielded approximately 250,000 productive templates and about 95,000 productive rearrangements. Of the 90 or so people in the trial, approximately 26 had longitudinal samples available. Cryopreserved peripheral blood mononuclear cells were obtained before treatment, at response, and at either sustained remission or disease progression. All remission and progressive disease samples were collected while patients were still receiving ibrutinib. The paper as a whole reports these results and caveats: Public clonotypes were found to be uncommon and were observed to contract or remain stable during treatment; the increase in clonality was shown to reflect expansion of private clonotypes at ibrutinib response. Sustained-remission and progressing patients did not have matched sampling times, and lymph node repertoires were not examined. Baseline clonality was found to be higher than that of age-matched healthy donors and was strongly correlated with circulating CD8+ T-cell counts. Clonality rose at ibrutinib response, remained stable during sustained remission, and dropped back toward baseline at progression.

From cysteine to phenylalanine, the CDR3 is 14 amino acids long. The sequence is cut down to CDR3 DNA, 42 bases in frame from base 1. CDR1 and CDR2 are drawn from the germline V gene: MNHNS, SASEGT. From V the trimming removes 7 bases and from J it removes 0 bases, while the gene matches leave 5 bases of the junction unaccounted for. Worth noting for this clone: Which antigen it targets is not known. No clone much larger than this one lies a single base away; base qualities are absent.

Per the publication, the time point label means: less than 30 months on ibrutinib. For TCR beta library preparation, approximately 2 micrograms of genomic DNA were isolated from cryopreserved PBMCs. High-throughput TCR beta sequencing was performed on longitudinal blood samples from CLL patients receiving ibrutinib monotherapy. The patients were enrolled in a single-center, open-label phase 2 trial of ibrutinib monotherapy. On a MiSeq, deep resolution sequencing aimed for a depth between 1 in 1 million and 1 in 200,000 T cells, with each clonotype covered 10x on average. The immunoSEQ hsTCRB Kit was used to generate TCR beta libraries. The source study handled its data this way. ImmunoSEQ Data Assistant and ImmunoSEQ Analyzer were used for data analysis, and V, D and J genes were assigned according to IMGT definitions. Clonality, which ranges from 0 to 1, was calculated by subtracting the normalized Shannon entropy of productive rearrangement frequencies from one. Only overrepresented clonotypes making up at least 0.05% of the repertoire of each patient were included in the public clonotype analysis. Thirteen age-matched healthy donor repertoires from immuneACCESS were used as controls for clonality. TCRdb obtained this table from immuneACCESS and retained in-frame rearrangements with V and J assigned. These tables miss some clones; where compared with another copy, unresolved V genes account for less than half of the shortfall, and the remainder is unexplained. The V and J calls and clone size were taken over from that table, and D and trimming were inferred from the DNA. Across this sample there are 150,000 to 250,000 clones, with 55% to 85% seen only once. About an eighth of the sample goes to the ten largest clones.

The TCR was taken from a human donor with chronic lymphocytic leukemia. The starting material was PBMCs, obtained after 24 months of ibrutinib treatment. This receptor chain uses TRBV6-1 and TRBJ2-7; TRBD1 fits 8 bases in the junction. The CDR3: CASIKDRASYEQYF. The DNA sequence is as follows: TGTGCCAGCATTAAGGACAGGGCCTCCTACGAGCAGTACTTC.